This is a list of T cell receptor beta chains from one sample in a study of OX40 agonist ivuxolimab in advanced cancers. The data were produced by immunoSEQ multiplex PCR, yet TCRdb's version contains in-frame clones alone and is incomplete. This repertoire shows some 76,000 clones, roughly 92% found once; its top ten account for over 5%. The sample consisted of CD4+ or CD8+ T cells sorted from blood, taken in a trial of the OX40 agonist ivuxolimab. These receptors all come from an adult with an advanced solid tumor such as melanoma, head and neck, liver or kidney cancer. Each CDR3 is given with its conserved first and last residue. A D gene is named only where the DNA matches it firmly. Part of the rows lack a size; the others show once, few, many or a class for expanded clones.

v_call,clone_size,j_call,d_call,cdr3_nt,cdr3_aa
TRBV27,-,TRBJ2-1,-,TGTGCCAGCAGTCCTCGTCCACCAGGAGCCTACAATGAGCAGTTCTTC,CASSPRPPGAYNEQFF
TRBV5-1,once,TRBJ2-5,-,TGCGCCAGCAGCTTTTGGGTTGGGGAGACCCAGTACTTC,CASSFWVGETQYF
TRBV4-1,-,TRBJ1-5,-,TGCGCCAGCAGCCAAGATCTACTTACATTAGTTCAGGACAATCAGCCCCAGCATTTT,CASSQDLLTLVQDNQPQHF
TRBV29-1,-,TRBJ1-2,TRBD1,TGCAGCGTTCCGTCGGGCAGGGGGGGCGGCTACACCTTC,CSVPSGRGGGYTF
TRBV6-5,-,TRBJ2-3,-,TGTGCCAGCAGTTACGGCACAACAGATACGCAGTATTTT,CASSYGTTDTQYF
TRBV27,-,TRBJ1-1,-,TGTGCCAGCAGTTTATCGTTCGGGGGGACCACTGAAGCTTTCTTT,CASSLSFGGTTEAFF
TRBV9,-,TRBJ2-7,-,TGTGCCAGCAGCGTAGGCGACAGCAGCGAGCAGTACTTC,CASSVGDSSEQYF
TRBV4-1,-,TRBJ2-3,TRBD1,TGCGCCAGCGGACAGGGACAGGGGCAGGGTACGCAGTATTTT,CASGQGQGQGTQYF
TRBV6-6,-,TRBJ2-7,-,TGTGCCAGCAGTGCTAACCTCTACGAGCAGTACTTC,CASSANLYEQYF
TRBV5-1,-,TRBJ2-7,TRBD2,TGCGCCAGCAGCAATACCGTAATCCCGGGCGGGGGAGTCCCCTACGAGCAGTACTTC,CASSNTVIPGGGVPYEQYF
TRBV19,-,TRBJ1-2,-,TGTGCCAGTAGTGAGACAGAGTATGGCTACACCTTC,CASSETEYGYTF
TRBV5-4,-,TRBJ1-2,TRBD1,TGTGCCAGCAGCCCACCGGGGACAGTCAATATCTATGGCTACACCTTC,CASSPPGTVNIYGYTF
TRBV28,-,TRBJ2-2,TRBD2,TGTGCCAGCAGTTTTATTTACGAGACTAGCCGCCCCGGGGAGCTGTTTTTT,CASSFIYETSRPGELFF
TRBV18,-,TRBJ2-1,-,TGTGCCAGCTCACACAGGGGAGGATGGTACAATGAGCAGTTCTTC,CASSHRGGWYNEQFF
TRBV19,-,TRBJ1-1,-,TGTGCCAGTAGTTTTAAGGGGAACACTGAAGCTTTCTTT,CASSFKGNTEAFF
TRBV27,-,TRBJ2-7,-,TGTGCCAGCCGGAATGAAATAGGGGGTCCTGGGTACGAGCAGTACTTC,CASRNEIGGPGYEQYF
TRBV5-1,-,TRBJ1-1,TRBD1,TGCGCCAGCAGCTGGGACAGATTGATGAACACTGAAGCTTTCTTT,CASSWDRLMNTEAFF
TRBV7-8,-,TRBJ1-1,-,TGTGCCAGCAGCTTGGGCGGGGGGAGCACCTTTGAAGCTTTCTTT,CASSLGGGSTFEAFF
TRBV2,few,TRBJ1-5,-,TGTGCCAGCACCGGGGGGAATCAGCCCCAGCATTTT,CASTGGNQPQHF
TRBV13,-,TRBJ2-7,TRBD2,TGTGCCAGCAGTTCCTCGGCGTTAGCGGGACGCACCTACGAGCAGTACTTC,CASSSSALAGRTYEQYF
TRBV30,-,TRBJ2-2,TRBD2,TGTGCCTGGGGGGGACTAACCGGGGAGCTGTTTTTT,CAWGGLTGELFF
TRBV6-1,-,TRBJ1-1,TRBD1,TGTGCCAGCAGTGAAGACGGACAGGGCTGGACTGAAGCTTTCTTT,CASSEDGQGWTEAFF
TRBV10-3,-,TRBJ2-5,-,TGTGCCATCAGTGAGTCAGGGGCGGAACAAGAGACCCAGTACTTC,CAISESGAEQETQYF
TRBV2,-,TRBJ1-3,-,TGTGCCAGCAGTGAAGCTGGAAACACCATATATTTT,CASSEAGNTIYF
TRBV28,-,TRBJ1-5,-,TGTGCCAGCAGTTCGGGAGCGGGCAGGGGAAGTTATCAGCCCCAGCATTTT,CASSSGAGRGSYQPQHF
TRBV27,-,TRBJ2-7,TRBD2,TGTGCCAGCAGTTCAGGGACTAGTGGGTACGAGCAGTACTTC,CASSSGTSGYEQYF
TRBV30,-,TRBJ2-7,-,TGTGCCTGGTCTAAGCACGAGCAGTACTTC,CAWSKHEQYF
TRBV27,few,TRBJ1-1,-,TGTGCCAGCAGTTTAGGGCGGAACACTGAAGCTTTCTTT,CASSLGRNTEAFF
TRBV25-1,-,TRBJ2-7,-,TGTGCCAGCTCGGGGATACACCGCGAGCAGTACTTC,CASSGIHREQYF
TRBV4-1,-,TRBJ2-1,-,TGCGCCAGCAGCCAAGATTGGGGGGCATCCTACAATGAGCAGTTCTTC,CASSQDWGASYNEQFF
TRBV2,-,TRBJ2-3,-,TGTGCCAGCAGTGACGGGGGAGATACGCAGTATTTT,CASSDGGDTQYF
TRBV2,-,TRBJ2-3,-,TGTGCCAGCACGAGAGGTAGCAGGGGCACAGATACGCAGTATTTT,CASTRGSRGTDTQYF
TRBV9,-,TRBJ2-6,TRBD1,TGTGCCAGCAGGGGGACAGGGAGGAAAGCTCCTGGGGCCAACGTCCTGACTTTC,CASRGTGRKAPGANVLTF
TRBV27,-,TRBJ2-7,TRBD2,TGTGCCAGCGGCAATGCCGGGAGGGGGAACGAGCAGTACTTC,CASGNAGRGNEQYF
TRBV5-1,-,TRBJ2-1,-,TGCGCCAGCAGCTTGTTCGGGATCAAGGACAATGAGCAGTTCTTC,CASSLFGIKDNEQFF
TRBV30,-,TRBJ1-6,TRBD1,TGTGCCTGGAGTTTACCTGAGACAGGGGGCAAAAATTCACCCCTCCACTTT,CAWSLPETGGKNSPLHF
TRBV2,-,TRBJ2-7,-,TGTGCCAGCAGTAGATCCCTCACCACCTACGAGCAGTACTTC,CASSRSLTTYEQYF
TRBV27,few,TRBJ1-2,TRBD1,TGTGCCAGCAGTCCTGACAGGGGGAATGGCTACACCTTC,CASSPDRGNGYTF
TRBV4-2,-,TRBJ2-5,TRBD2,TGTGCCAGCAGCCAACCTGGCGGGAGGGCCTCGTGGGAGACCCAGTACTTC,CASSQPGGRASWETQYF
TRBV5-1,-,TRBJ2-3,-,TGCGCCAGCAGCTTAACTAGCCCCGCAGATACGCAGTATTTT,CASSLTSPADTQYF
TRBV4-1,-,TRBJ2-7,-,TGCGCCAGCAGCCAAGACGCCGGCTCCTACGAGCAGTACTTC,CASSQDAGSYEQYF
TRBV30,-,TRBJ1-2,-,TGTGCCTGGAGTGGGGGTTCCGGGGATGGCTACACCTTC,CAWSGGSGDGYTF
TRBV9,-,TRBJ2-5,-,TGTGCCAGCAGCGTAGGATTCGAGACCCAGTACTTC,CASSVGFETQYF
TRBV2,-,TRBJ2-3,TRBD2,TGTGCCAGCAGTGAAGGGTTCGGACTAGCCTTCATCACAGATACGCAGTATTTT,CASSEGFGLAFITDTQYF
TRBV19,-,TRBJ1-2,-,TGTGCCAGTAGTGCAGGGGAGTATGGCTACACCTTC,CASSAGEYGYTF
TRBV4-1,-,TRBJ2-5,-,TGCGCCAGCAGTCCCCTGACTAGTCGGGAAAAAGAGACCCAGTACTTC,CASSPLTSREKETQYF
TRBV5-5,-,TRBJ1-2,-,TGTGCCAGCAGCTCGGACGAAGGCTACACCTTC,CASSSDEGYTF
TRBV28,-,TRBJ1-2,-,TGTGCCAGCACCTTATACCGGGGGGACTCCTACTATGGCTACACCTTC,CASTLYRGDSYYGYTF
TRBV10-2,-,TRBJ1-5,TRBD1,TGCGCCAGCAGTGAGTCGTTGCAGGGGGCAGGTCAGCCCCAGCATTTT,CASSESLQGAGQPQHF
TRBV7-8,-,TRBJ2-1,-,TGTGCCAGCAGCTTAAAGGGACCACGCTCCTACAATGAGCAGTTCTTC,CASSLKGPRSYNEQFF
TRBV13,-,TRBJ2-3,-,TGTGCCAGCAGCTTATCCTCCAGGGAACATACGCAGTATTTT,CASSLSSREHTQYF
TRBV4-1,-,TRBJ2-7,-,TGCGCCAGCAGCCAAAGTCCCGCCTACGAGCAGTACTTC,CASSQSPAYEQYF
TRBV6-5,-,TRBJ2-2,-,TGTGCCAGCAGATCCGGGACGGTAGAGGTGTTTTTT,CASRSGTVEVFF
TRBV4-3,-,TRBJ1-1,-,TGCGCCAGCAGCCAAGACCCGGAACGGACTGAAGCTTTCTTT,CASSQDPERTEAFF
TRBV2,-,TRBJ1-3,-,TGTGCCAGCAGTGACTACCCGGGCAACCTCAGGAACACCATATATTTT,CASSDYPGNLRNTIYF
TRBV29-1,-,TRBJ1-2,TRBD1,TGCAGCGTTGAACAGGGGGCTTACTATGGCTACACCTTC,CSVEQGAYYGYTF
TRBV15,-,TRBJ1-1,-,TGTGCCACCAGCGAAGTTGGGGACCCCTATGACACTGAAGCTTTCTTT,CATSEVGDPYDTEAFF